These 24 T cell receptor beta chains share one sample of origin, sequenced in a study of blood T cell repertoires in COVID-19. Only in-frame clones appear in the TCRdb table, and some are missing; sequencing was by immunoSEQ multiplex PCR. This sample has 140,000 to 150,000 clones; 70% to 90% occur once, and the top ten carry about 6.1%. What was sequenced was PBMCs or T cells enriched from blood (not recorded which). The receptor source for this set is a woman in her thirties or forties who had recovered from COVID-19.

This clone was counted between two and nine times. This chain joins TRBV9 and TRBJ2-2; D possibly corresponds to TRBD2 (6 bases). CDR1 and CDR2 (germline): SGDLS, YYNGEE. Trimming removed 7 bases at V and 3 bases at J, with 22 bases between. CDR3 size: 17 residues. The CDR3 loop is CASSAGGGNGDTGELFF. The CDR3 bases are TGTGCCAGCTCGGCCGGGGGTGGGAACGGCGACACCGGGGAGCTGTTTTTT. Full variable domain (rest looked up from reference TRBV9 and TRBJ2-2): DSGVTQTPKHLITATGQRVTLRCSPRSGDLSVYWYQQSLDQGLQFLIQYYNGEERAKGNILERFSAQQFPDLHSELNLSSLELGDSALYFCASSAGGGNGDTGELFFGEGSRLTVL.

The chain couples TRBV16 to TRBJ2-2; no reliable D call. V was trimmed by 0 bases and J by 3 bases, leaving 8 bases between them. This CDR3 spans 15 amino acids. CDR1 and CDR2 from the germline V gene are KGHSY and FQNENV. CDR3 amino acids: CASSQSSAYTGELFF. The CDR3 DNA is TGTGCCAGCAGCCAATCAAGCGCGTACACCGGGGAGCTGTTTTTT.

This clone has only one observation. The V gene is TRBV19, the J gene TRBJ2-3, with D perhaps TRBD1 (6 bases). CDR1 LNHDA and CDR2 SQIVND come from the germline V gene (reference sequence). V gave up 3 bases and J gave up 11 bases, with 12 bases separating them. The CDR3 is 12 amino acids. The CDR3 region is CASSMVTGLQYF. CDR3 sequence (DNA): TGTGCCAGTAGTATGGTGACAGGACTGCAGTATTTT.

The rearrangement uses TRBV11-2 and TRBJ1-2, with a tentative D call TRBD1 (5 bases). The CDR3 is 13 amino acids. With 8 bases removed from V and 1 base from J, the gap between germline ends came to 11 bases. The germline V gene encodes CDR1 SGHAT and CDR2 FQNNGV. The CDR3 DNA reads TGTGCCAGCGGGCTCAGGGATAACTATGGCTACACCTTC. The encoded protein is CASGLRDNYGYTF.

J is TRBJ2-3 and V is TRBV2; 7 nucleotides agree with TRBD1. Trimming removed 7 bases from V and 5 bases from J; junction bases left unmatched: 15. The germline gives CDR1 SNHLY, CDR2 FYNNEI. The CDR3 runs 16 residues. The CDR3, as DNA: TGTGCCAGCACCCAAGAGGGGCAGGGGGTTGGAGATACGCAGTATTTT. Amino acid sequence: CASTQEGQGVGDTQYF.

This chain joins TRBV30 and TRBJ1-4; TRBD1 is a possible D gene (6 bases). Germline V gives CDR1 GTSNPN, CDR2 SVGIG (reference sequence). The V and J ends lost 2 bases and 14 bases respectively, with 21 bases between them. The CDR3 is 14 residues long. CDR3 residues: CAWSSGQLRMRLFF. In DNA form, the CDR3 reads TGTGCCTGGAGTTCTGGACAGCTTCGTATGAGGCTGTTTTTT.

This clone was observed a handful of times. The chain couples TRBV18 to TRBJ2-2, with TRBD2 matching 11 bases. The CDR3 contains 19 residues. Trimming at V came to 2 bases and at J to 6 bases, leaving 14 bases not matched to a gene. Germline CDR1 reads KGHSH; CDR2 reads LQKENI. The CDR3 coding sequence is TGTGCCAGCTCACCAAAGGTTCTTAGCGGGAGGGCCACGGCCGGGGAGCTGTTTTTT. It translates to CASSPKVLSGRATAGELFF.

The CDR3 DNA reads TGTGCCAGCAGTTCGCTAGCGGAGCACAATGAGCAGTTCTTC. It codes for CASSSLAEHNEQFF. The V gene is TRBV6-5, the J gene TRBJ2-1; 7 bases agree with TRBD2. Germline CDR1 reads MNHEY; CDR2 reads SVGAGI. The junction had 5 bases not matched to a gene; V was cut back by 4 bases and J by 5 bases. This CDR3 has 14 residues.

The rearrangement uses TRBV3-1 (or the pseudogene TRBV3-2) and TRBJ2-3, with 9 bases matching TRBD2. The germline V gene has CDR1 LGHDT and CDR2 YNNKEL (reference sequence). The V and J ends lost 1 base and 2 bases, in that order; junction bases with no gene match: 4. The CDR3 runs 16 residues. CDR3: CASSQGAGGLTDTQYF. The CDR3 nucleotides are TGTGCCAGCAGCCAAGGAGCGGGGGGCCTCACAGATACGCAGTATTTT.

In this sample, this clone turned up a few times. The chain recombines TRBV5-4 with TRBJ2-5, with 7 bases matching TRBD1. The V gene end was trimmed by 4 bases and the J gene end by 3 bases; junction bases not matched to a gene: 6. The CDR3 is made up of 14 amino acids. Germline lookup yields CDR1 SGHNT and CDR2 YYREEE (reference sequence). CDR3 sequence: CASSQGQWEETQYF. DNA for the CDR3: TGTGCCAGCAGCCAGGGACAGTGGGAAGAGACCCAGTACTTC.

J is TRBJ1-3 and V is TRBV5-1; 8 bases are a match to TRBD1. Germline values: CDR1 SGHRS, CDR2 YFSETQ. The CDR3 has 16 amino acids. Trimming removed 1 base from V and 2 bases from J; junction bases left unmatched: 5. CDR3 coding DNA: TGCGCCAGCAGCTTGACTTCAGGGGGCACTGGAAACACCATATATTTT. As protein: CASSLTSGGTGNTIYF.

The J gene is TRBJ1-3, the V gene TRBV12-3 or TRBV12-4, with 8 bases lining up with TRBD1. The J segment lost 8 bases and the V segment lost 7 bases, leaving 4 bases of the junction unmatched. There are 12 residues in the CDR3. In nucleotides, the CDR3 is TGTGCCAGCATAGGACAGGGTTACACCATATATTTT. Protein: CASIGQGYTIYF.

The gene calls are TRBV11-2 and TRBJ1-1; D gene ambiguous. From germline, CDR1 is SGHAT and CDR2 FQNNGV. V dropped 3 bases and J dropped 1 base, with 9 bases sitting between them. The CDR3 consists of 14 residues. This CDR3 is CASSFQTGNTEAFF. As DNA, the CDR3 is TGTGCCAGCAGCTTCCAAACCGGGAACACTGAAGCTTTCTTT.

The chain combines TRBV4-1 with TRBJ2-1; TRBD2 agrees at 7 bases. The ends lost 1 base at V and 5 bases at J; junction bases unmatched: 5. Germline V CDR1 and CDR2: MGHRA, YSYEKL. This CDR3 region has 15 residues. CDR3 DNA: TGCGCCAGCAGCCAAGTAAGCGGGGTGAACAATGAGCAGTTCTTC. Its translation: CASSQVSGVNNEQFF.

The chain uses TRBV3-1 (or the pseudogene TRBV3-2) and TRBJ1-1, with a possible D match to TRBD1 (6 bases). This CDR3 region has 12 residues. The V gene's germline CDR1 is LGHDT and CDR2 YNNKEL (reference sequence). V lost 6 bases, J lost 5 bases, and 10 bases lay in between. The CDR3 DNA follows: TGTGCCAGCAGTAACAGGGCAACTGAAGCTTTCTTT. Amino acids: CASSNRATEAFF.

The J gene is TRBJ2-7, the V gene TRBV11-1, with 9 bases aligning to TRBD2. This CDR3 comprises 16 residues. Trimming took 5 bases from V and 2 from J; bases not matched to a gene: 10. The V gene's germline CDR1 is SGHAT and CDR2 FQDESV (reference sequence). As DNA, the CDR3 is TGTGCCAGCAGCCGAGGAATAGCGGGAGAGGCCTACGAGCAGTACTTC. This sequence encodes CASSRGIAGEAYEQYF.

The chain has TRBV9 and TRBJ1-1, with D unresolved. The ends were cut back, 2 bases at V and 5 bases at J, with 10 bases in the middle. The CDR3 totals 13 residues. Germline loops: CDR1 SGDLS, CDR2 YYNGEE. The DNA for the CDR3 is TGTGCCAGCAGCGTTGGATTCGGGACTGAAGCTTTCTTT. Translated, it gives CASSVGFGTEAFF.

This clone was observed a handful of times. CDR3 residues: CASRVLAGDEQFF. In nucleotides, the CDR3 is TGTGCCAGTAGGGTACTAGCGGGGGATGAGCAGTTCTTC. This sequence joins TRBV19 and TRBJ2-1, with 11 nucleotides matching TRBD2. This CDR3 has 13 residues. Per the germline V gene, CDR1 is LNHDA and CDR2 is SQIVND (reference sequence). The junction had 3 bases not matched to a gene; V was cut back by 6 bases and J by 8 bases. Supplemented by reference TRBV19 and TRBJ2-1, the full variable domain reads DGGITQSPKYLFRKEGQNVTLSCEQNLNHDAMYWYRQDPGQGLRLIYYSQIVNDFQKGDIAEGYSVSREKKESFPLTVTSAQKNPTAFYLCASRVLAGDEQFFGPGTRLTVL.

This clone has a single count. This chain connects TRBV2 to TRBJ1-1; tentative D call: TRBD1 (5 bases). The CDR3 runs to 15 residues. V was clipped by 6 bases and J by 0 bases, with 14 bases between them. Germline CDR1 is SNHLY and CDR2 is FYNNEI. CDR3 amino acids: CASRVDGRVNTEAFF. CDR3 nucleotide sequence: TGTGCCAGCAGAGTGGATGGCAGGGTGAACACTGAAGCTTTCTTT.

The chain combines TRBV19 with TRBJ1-1; 12 positions agree with TRBD1. CDR3 length equals 15 residues. Germline loops: CDR1 LNHDA, CDR2 SQIVND (reference sequence). The trim removed 5 bases at V and 3 bases at J, leaving 4 bases unmatched. The CDR3 coding sequence is TGTGCCAGTAGTGAAGGGACAGGGGGCTACACTGAAGCTTTCTTT. Protein sequence: CASSEGTGGYTEAFF.

The chain joins TRBV18 to TRBJ2-7; D gene ambiguous. The germline CDR1 and CDR2 sequences are KGHSH and LQKENI. Trimming removed 4 bases at V and 2 bases at J, with 12 bases between. The CDR3 length is 14 residues. The CDR3 loop reads CASSLQMQAYEQYF. The CDR3 DNA reads as TGTGCCAGCTCACTTCAAATGCAGGCCTACGAGCAGTACTTC.

The chain links TRBV15 to TRBJ1-2; D remains unclear. This CDR3 region has 13 residues. V was shortened by 0 bases and J by 4 bases, with 6 bases between the two germline ends. The germline V gene has CDR1 LNHNV and CDR2 YYDKDF (reference sequence). The CDR3 is CATSRDNSYGYTF. The DNA for the CDR3 is TGTGCCACCAGCAGAGATAACAGCTATGGCTACACCTTC.

The chain has TRBV11-2 and TRBJ2-7; 10 nucleotides align to TRBD2. The germline V gene encodes CDR1 SGHAT and CDR2 FQNNGV. This CDR3 has 16 residues. J lost 6 bases, V lost 2 bases, and 10 bases had no gene match. CDR3 region: CASSLLAGVSWGEQYF. The CDR3 DNA sequence: TGTGCCAGCAGCTTACTAGCGGGAGTCAGTTGGGGCGAGCAGTACTTC.

The chain uses TRBV12-3 or TRBV12-4 and TRBJ1-5; 7 bases line up with TRBD1. The ends lost 6 bases at V and 2 bases at J; junction bases unmatched: 1. The CDR3 has 13 residues. The DNA for the CDR3 is TGTGCCAGCAGGGGGACAGGCAATCAGCCCCAGCATTTT. It translates to CASRGTGNQPQHF.